Presented here are 29 T cell receptor beta chains from one specimen sequenced in a study of blood T cell repertoires in COVID-19. Here immunoSEQ multiplex PCR was the method, and the copy in TCRdb shows in-frame clones only, minus some. The table lists a few hundred thousand clones, roughly 80% of them singletons, with roughly 3.3% in the top ten. The sample consisted of peripheral blood. Receptors originate from a woman aged 18-29 years with acute or convalescent COVID-19.

The chain recombines TRBV18 with TRBJ2-2, with TRBD2 identical over 8 bases. With V trimmed by 4 bases and J by 6 bases, 7 bases remained unmatched. Germline CDR1 reads KGHSH; CDR2 reads LQKENI. CDR3 length: 15 amino acids. CDR3 in amino acids: CASSQSSGSPGELFF. The CDR3 DNA reads TGTGCCAGCTCACAGTCAAGCGGGAGCCCCGGGGAGCTGTTTTTT.

CDR3 amino acids: CASTSGQGGYQPQHF. CDR3 in DNA: TGTGCCAGTACCTCGGGACAGGGGGGGTATCAGCCCCAGCATTTT. The gene calls are TRBV19 and TRBJ1-5; 11 positions match TRBD1. This CDR3 region has 15 residues. The trim removed 7 bases at V and 5 bases at J, leaving 7 bases unmatched. CDR1 and CDR2 (germline): LNHDA, SQIVND (reference sequence).

The rearrangement uses TRBV19 and TRBJ2-1; the match to TRBD2 covers 8 bases. After removal of 6 bases from V and 8 bases from J, the junction contained 15 bases not matched to a gene. The CDR3 totals 16 residues. From germline, CDR1 is LNHDA and CDR2 SQIVND (reference sequence). The CDR3 here is CASSPRAGEGGYEQFF. The CDR3 nucleotides are TGTGCCAGTAGCCCAAGAGCGGGAGAAGGTGGCTATGAGCAGTTCTTC.

The CDR3 sequence is CASSQGTNRKTWEKLFF. The CDR3 DNA is TGCGCCAGCAGCCAAGGGACGAACAGGAAGACGTGGGAAAAACTGTTTTTT. The rearrangement links TRBV4-1 to TRBJ1-4; TRBD1 is a possible D gene (5 bases). Trimming stripped 1 base from V and 8 bases from J, with 20 bases between. Germline CDR1 and CDR2: MGHRA and YSYEKL. This CDR3 region has 17 residues.

The gene calls are TRBV28 and TRBJ2-5; 8 positions agree with TRBD1. This CDR3 has 15 amino acids. The germline CDR1 and CDR2 sequences are MDHEN and SYDVKM. V shed 4 bases, J shed 5 bases, and the junction held 9 bases outside the gene matches. The CDR3 reads CASSSHRGKLETQYF. The DNA of the CDR3 is TGTGCCAGCAGTTCCCACAGGGGGAAGTTGGAGACCCAGTACTTC.

The chain recombines TRBV30 with TRBJ2-7; perhaps TRBD1 as D (6 bases). Germline assignment: CDR1 GTSNPN and CDR2 SVGIG (reference sequence). V lost 1 base, J lost 0 bases, and 19 bases lay in between. The CDR3 is 17 residues long. The CDR3 region has the DNA TGTGCCTGGAGTGCCTTACTTCAGGGGCGGCTCTCCTACGAGCAGTACTTC. Translating it yields CAWSALLQGRLSYEQYF. Drawing the rest from reference TRBV30 and TRBJ2-7, the complete variable domain is SQTIHQWPATLVQPVGSPLSLECTVEGTSNPNLYWYRQAAGRGLQLLFYSVGIGQISSEVPQNLSASRPQDRQFILSSKKLLLSDSGFYLCAWSALLQGRLSYEQYFGPGTRLTVT.

V usage is TRBV29-1 and J usage is TRBJ2-2; D might be TRBD1 (5 bases). Germline V lookup: CDR1 SQVTM, CDR2 ANQGSEA. The CDR3 is 14 residues long. Trimming took 2 bases from V and 4 from J, leaving 11 bases between them. The CDR3 DNA follows: TGCAGCGTTGAACAGACAGATATCACCGGGGAGCTGTTTTTT. Amino acid sequence: CSVEQTDITGELFF.

The rearrangement uses TRBV18 and TRBJ2-7; 10 bases are shared with TRBD2. The CDR3 runs to 14 residues. J lost 4 bases, V lost 6 bases, and 6 bases had no gene match. Germline V CDR1 and CDR2: KGHSH, LQKENI. The CDR3 region has the DNA TGTGCCAGCTCGGCTAGCGGGAGTGTTTACGAGCAGTACTTC. This sequence encodes CASSASGSVYEQYF.

The V and J genes are TRBV28 and TRBJ2-3; D perhaps matches TRBD1 (5 bases). Germline values: CDR1 MDHEN, CDR2 SYDVKM. With 6 bases removed from V and 4 bases from J, the gap between germline ends came to 5 bases. The CDR3 has 11 residues. The CDR3 bases are TGTGCCAGCAGGGGGCCAGATACGCAGTATTTT. This codes for CASRGPDTQYF.

As concerns this clone: Other DNA sequences in this specimen translate into the identical CDR3. This chain connects TRBV2 to TRBJ1-1, with D possibly being TRBD1 (6 bases). CDR3 length: 14 residues. CDR1 SNHLY and CDR2 FYNNEI come from the germline V gene. Trimming shortened V by 6 bases and J by 1 base, and 12 bases separated the two germline ends. CDR3: CASRDRGGNTEAFF. CDR3 DNA: TGTGCCAGCAGGGATCGAGGGGGGAACACTGAAGCTTTCTTT.

This sequence joins TRBV10-3 and TRBJ2-1, with D perhaps TRBD1 (6 bases). In germline, CDR1 is ENHRY, CDR2 SYGVKD. CDR3 length equals 16 residues. The V end lost 6 bases, the J end lost 5 bases, and 20 bases lay between the germline ends. The CDR3: CAIRNRTVTKDNEQFF. In nucleotides, the CDR3 is TGTGCCATCAGAAATAGGACAGTAACCAAGGACAATGAGCAGTTCTTC.

J is TRBJ2-3 and V is TRBV5-8; TRBD2 is a possible D gene (5 bases). The CDR3 length is 15 residues. Germline assignment: CDR1 SGHTS and CDR2 YDEGEE. The V and J ends lost 4 bases and 0 bases respectively, with 12 bases between them. Here the CDR3 DNA reads TGTGCCAGCAGCCTACTAGATTCTAGCACAGATACGCAGTATTTT. Translated: CASSLLDSSTDTQYF.

V usage is TRBV5-6 and J usage is TRBJ1-5, with D perhaps TRBD1 (5 bases). The germline V gene encodes CDR1 SGHDT and CDR2 YYEEEE. V lost 3 bases and J lost 3, with 7 bases in between. The CDR3 loop spans 13 amino acids. CDR3: CASSWGVNQPQHF. CDR3 coding DNA: TGTGCCAGCAGCTGGGGGGTCAATCAGCCCCAGCATTTT.

The V gene is TRBV27, the J gene TRBJ2-2; D is possibly TRBD2 (5 bases). The CDR3 is 17 amino acids. The germline CDR1 and CDR2 sequences are MNHEY and SMNVEV (reference sequence). Trimming stripped 5 bases from V and 1 base from J, with 17 bases between. CDR3 loop: CASSVWISALNTGELFF. In nucleotides, the CDR3 is TGTGCCAGCAGTGTATGGATTAGCGCTTTGAACACCGGGGAGCTGTTTTTT.

The V gene is TRBV2, the J gene TRBJ2-7, with 8 bases matching TRBD2. V shed 3 bases, J shed 1 base, and the junction held 5 bases outside the gene matches. Germline V gene lookup returns CDR1 SNHLY and CDR2 FYNNEI. The CDR3 loop spans 15 amino acids. The CDR3 nucleotides are TGTGCCAGCAGTGAGCCAGCGGGAGTATCCTACGAGCAGTACTTC. Amino acids: CASSEPAGVSYEQYF.

V and J are TRBV11-2 and TRBJ2-7; TRBD2 matches at 10 bases. The CDR3 totals 15 residues. CDR1 and CDR2 from the germline V gene are SGHAT and FQNNGV. V shed 2 bases, J shed 4 bases, and the junction held 5 bases outside the gene matches. CDR3 in amino acids: CASSLTSGITYEQYF. As DNA, the CDR3 is TGTGCCAGCAGCTTAACTAGCGGGATAACTTACGAGCAGTACTTC.

The rearrangement uses TRBV2 and TRBJ1-5; D not resolved. The CDR3 spans 16 residues. The germline V gene has CDR1 SNHLY and CDR2 FYNNEI. V was trimmed by 3 bases and J by 0 bases, leaving 12 bases between them. The CDR3 DNA reads TGTGCCAGCAGTGATCTGCGGATAAATAGCAATCAGCCCCAGCATTTT. Amino acid sequence: CASSDLRINSNQPQHF.

V gene TRBV16 combines with J gene TRBJ2-1; tentative D call: TRBD1 (6 bases). The CDR3 contains 13 residues. The V gene's germline CDR1 is KGHSY and CDR2 FQNENV. Between the trimmed V and J ends, which lost 1 base and 7 bases, there was a span of 8 bases. The CDR3 spells CASSQLQGNEQFF. The CDR3 nucleotides are TGTGCCAGCAGCCAATTACAGGGTAATGAGCAGTTCTTC. The full variable domain, rest sourced from reference TRBV16 and TRBJ2-1, is GEEVAQTPKHLVRGEGQKAKLYCAPIKGHSYVFWYQQVLKNEFKFLISFQNENVFDETGMPKERFSAKCLPNSPCSLEIQATKLEDSAVYFCASSQLQGNEQFFGPGTRLTVL.

CDR3 sequence (DNA): TGTGCCAGCAGCCTGGGCGGAGGAACCTACAATGAGCAGTTCTTC. Amino acids: CASSLGGGTYNEQFF. V gene TRBV5-6 combines with J gene TRBJ2-1, with D perhaps matching TRBD2 (5 bases). This CDR3 has 15 residues. Between the trimmed V and J ends, which lost 4 bases and 2 bases, there was a span of 13 bases. Per the germline V gene, CDR1 is SGHDT and CDR2 is YYEEEE. The full variable domain, completed using reference TRBV5-6 and TRBJ2-1, is DAGVTQSPTHLIKTRGQQVTLRCSPKSGHDTVSWYQQALGQGPQFIFQYYEEEERQRGNFPDRFSGHQFPNYSSELNVNALLLGDSALYLCASSLGGGTYNEQFFGPGTRLTVL.

The gene calls are TRBV7-6 and TRBJ1-2; 10 bases are a match to TRBD1. J gave up 8 bases and V 5 bases, and 8 bases lay outside the gene matches. CDR3 length: 14 residues. The V gene's germline CDR1 is SGHVS and CDR2 FNYEAQ. The CDR3 nucleotides are TGTGCCAGCAGCCCCGAAGGGACAGGGGAAGGCTACACCTTC. The encoded protein is CASSPEGTGEGYTF.

The rearrangement uses TRBV6-4 and TRBJ1-6; possible D gene TRBD1, 5 bases. CDR1 is MRHNA, CDR2 SNTAGT, per germline. This CDR3 has 16 amino acids. V lost 5 bases, J lost 9 bases, and 20 bases lay in between. CDR3 loop: CASSSDTDLFLSPLHF. The CDR3 DNA sequence: TGTGCCAGCAGTTCGGACACCGACCTGTTTCTTTCACCCCTCCACTTT.

J is TRBJ2-1 and V is TRBV6-5; 8 bases are a match to TRBD2. The CDR3 has 14 amino acids. V gave up 6 bases and J gave up 5 bases; unmatched junction bases: 6. Germline V gene sequence: CDR1 MNHEY, CDR2 SVGAGI. As DNA, the CDR3 is TGTGCCAGCAGGAAAAGCGGGAGAAACAATGAGCAGTTCTTC. This codes for CASRKSGRNNEQFF.

This rearrangement joins TRBV19 to TRBJ2-7; TRBD1 matches 10 bases. J lost 3 bases, V lost 4 bases, and 3 bases had no gene match. The CDR3 length is 14 residues. Germline CDR1 is LNHDA and CDR2 is SQIVND (reference sequence). CDR3 protein: CASSTWTGGYEQYF. The CDR3 DNA sequence: TGTGCCAGTAGTACGTGGACAGGGGGCTACGAGCAGTACTTC.

This chain uses TRBV5-5 with TRBJ2-1, with 8 positions matching TRBD1. The CDR3 loop spans 14 amino acids. Germline V gene data show CDR1 as SGHKS and CDR2 as YYEKEE (reference sequence). V trimming: 3 bases; J trimming: 9 bases; junction bases outside the gene matches: 8. CDR3 protein: CASSSPDRATEQFF. The CDR3 region has the DNA TGTGCCAGCAGCTCGCCGGACAGGGCCACTGAGCAGTTCTTC.

Regarding this clone: Within the sample, other DNA sequences also encode this same CDR3. V is TRBV25-1 and J is TRBJ2-3; no reliable D call. The CDR3 loop spans 13 amino acids. Germline assignment: CDR1 MGHDK and CDR2 SYGVNS. V was clipped by 2 bases and J by 6 bases, with 9 bases between them. In nucleotides, the CDR3 is TGTGCCAGCAGTGAAAGTGGTGCGGATACGCAGTATTTT. This codes for CASSESGADTQYF.

This clone was counted a single time. The V gene is TRBV24-1, the J gene TRBJ2-2; 11 bases agree with TRBD1. This CDR3 spans 16 amino acids. Germline V gene data show CDR1 as KGHDR and CDR2 as SFDVKD. V lost 4 bases to trimming and J lost 5 bases; unmatched junction nucleotides: 5. The CDR3 coding sequence is TGTGCCACCAGTGACCCGGGACAGGGGGAGACCGGGGAGCTGTTTTTT. Translating gives CATSDPGQGETGELFF.

The chain combines TRBV18 with TRBJ2-1; 10 bases agree with TRBD2. Germline CDR1 and CDR2: KGHSH and LQKENI. With V trimmed by 4 bases and J by 1 base, 7 bases remained unmatched. The CDR3 consists of 17 residues. The CDR3: CASSRLAGAGSYNEQFF. CDR3 sequence (DNA): TGTGCCAGCTCACGGCTAGCGGGGGCGGGATCCTACAATGAGCAGTTCTTC.

The chain has TRBV3-1 (or the pseudogene TRBV3-2) and TRBJ2-2; 7 nucleotides line up with TRBD1. The V and J ends lost 2 bases and 6 bases, in that order; junction bases with no gene match: 3. CDR1 is LGHDT and CDR2 is YNNKEL in the germline V gene (reference sequence). The CDR3 length is 14 residues. The CDR3 bases are TGTGCCAGCAGCCAACAGGGGGTGGCCGGGGAGCTGTTTTTT. Protein sequence: CASSQQGVAGELFF.

DNA of the CDR3: TGTGCCAGCACCTGGACTAGCGGGACTGAGCAGTTCTTC. Translated, it gives CASTWTSGTEQFF. This sequence joins TRBV6-5 and TRBJ2-1; the match to TRBD2 covers 12 bases. This CDR3 region has 13 residues. Germline V gene data show CDR1 as MNHEY and CDR2 as SVGAGI. V shed 7 bases, J shed 9 bases, and the junction held 4 bases outside the gene matches.